The T cell receptor (beta chain) under discussion was sequenced for a study of human T cells and chemical hapten exposure. In the study overall: Among samples, TCR yields varied mainly because of small differences in pooled library volume.

Unfractionated whole blood served as the source for total RNA extraction. This clonotype was counted many times. Antigen: not known. Unique molecular identifiers were attached to individual cDNA molecules during library preparation. One entry per CDR3 protein results from TCRdb running MiXCR on the 5' RACE reads. This repertoire shows approximately 150,000 distinct CDR3 sequences, 4.1% found once; its top ten account for about 1.3%. General study findings and limits: DPC sensitization produced no change in TCRs with frequency above 1 in 1000.

The CDR3 contains 13 residues. Germline assignment: CDR1 MNHEY and CDR2 SMNVEV (reference sequence). V was pared by 3 bases and J by 8 bases, with 13 bases between. The source of this sequence is a female donor in good health. This sequence joins TRBV27 and TRBJ1-2; the D gene is possibly TRBD1 (5 bases). Written as DNA, the CDR3 is TGTGCCAGCAGTTTTTGGGGGGAACAAGGCTACACCTTC. This codes for CASSFWGEQGYTF.